This T cell receptor beta chain appears in the sequencing data of a study of blood T cell repertoires in COVID-19. In the authors' methods: Reference gene primer amplification in the assay estimated nucleated cell counts. Method: immunoSEQ multiplex PCR; TCRdb's copy keeps in-frame clones and lacks some. D and trimming were read from the DNA, whereas the V and J calls and clone size are those reported in that table. The sample has tens of thousands of clones, 80% to 85% seen once. Trimming shortened V by 4 bases and J by 0 bases, and 15 bases separated the two germline ends. The length of the CDR3 is 17 residues. The germline V gene encodes CDR1 MGHRA and CDR2 YSYEKL.

This sequence originates from a man aged 80 or over with acute or convalescent COVID-19. J is TRBJ2-2 and V is TRBV4-1, with D unresolved. Sequenced: peripheral blood. The CDR3 nucleotides are TGCGCCAGCAGCCTTGGGCACTGGATTTCGAACACCGGGGAGCTGTTTTTT. Translation: CASSLGHWISNTGELFF.